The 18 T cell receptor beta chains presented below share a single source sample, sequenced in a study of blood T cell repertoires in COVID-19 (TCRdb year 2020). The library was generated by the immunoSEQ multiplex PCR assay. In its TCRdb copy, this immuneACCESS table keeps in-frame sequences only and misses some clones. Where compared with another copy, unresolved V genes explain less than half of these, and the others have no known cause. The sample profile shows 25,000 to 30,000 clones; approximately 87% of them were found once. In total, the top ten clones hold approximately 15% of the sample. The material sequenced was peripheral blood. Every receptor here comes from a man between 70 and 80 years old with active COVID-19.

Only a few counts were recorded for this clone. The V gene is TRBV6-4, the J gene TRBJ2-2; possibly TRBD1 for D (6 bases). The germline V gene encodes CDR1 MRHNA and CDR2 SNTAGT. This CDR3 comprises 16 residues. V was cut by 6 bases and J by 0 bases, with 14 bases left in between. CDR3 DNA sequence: TGTGCCAGCAGGGGAAGGGACACATCGAACACCGGGGAGCTGTTTTTT. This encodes CASRGRDTSNTGELFF.

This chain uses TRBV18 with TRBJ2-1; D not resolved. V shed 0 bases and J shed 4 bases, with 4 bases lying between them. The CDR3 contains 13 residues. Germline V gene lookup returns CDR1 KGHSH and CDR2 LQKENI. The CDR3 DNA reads TGTGCCAGCTCACCACCCAGTTACAATGAGCAGTTCTTC. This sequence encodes CASSPPSYNEQFF.

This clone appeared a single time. CDR3 bases: TGTGCCAGCAGCTTTAAACCGGGACAGATAATTAATAGCAATCAGCCCCAGCATTTT. As protein: CASSFKPGQIINSNQPQHF. V and J are TRBV28 and TRBJ1-5, with 7 bases aligning to TRBD1. The CDR3 is 19 amino acids. J lost 0 bases, V lost 6 bases, and 17 bases had no gene match. Germline assignment: CDR1 MDHEN and CDR2 SYDVKM.

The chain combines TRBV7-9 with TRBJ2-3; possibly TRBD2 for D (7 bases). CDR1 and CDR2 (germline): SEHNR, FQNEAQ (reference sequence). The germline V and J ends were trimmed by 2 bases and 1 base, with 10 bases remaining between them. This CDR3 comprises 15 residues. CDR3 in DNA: TGTGCCAGCAGCTTAATAGGGGGGGGCACAGATACGCAGTATTTT. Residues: CASSLIGGGTDTQYF.

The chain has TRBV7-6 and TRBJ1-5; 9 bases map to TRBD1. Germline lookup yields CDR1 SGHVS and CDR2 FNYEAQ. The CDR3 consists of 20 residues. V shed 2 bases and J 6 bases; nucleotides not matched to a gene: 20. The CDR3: CASSLTVPTGGSGSIQPQHF. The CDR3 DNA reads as TGTGCCAGCAGCTTAACGGTCCCTACAGGGGGCTCTGGGTCAATTCAGCCCCAGCATTTT.

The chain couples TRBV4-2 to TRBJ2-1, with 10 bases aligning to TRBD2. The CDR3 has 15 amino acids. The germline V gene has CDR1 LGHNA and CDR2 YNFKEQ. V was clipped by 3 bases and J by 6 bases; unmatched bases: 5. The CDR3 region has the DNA TGTGCCAGCAGCCACGGTAGCGGGGGGCGCAATGAGCAGTTCTTC. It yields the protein CASSHGSGGRNEQFF.

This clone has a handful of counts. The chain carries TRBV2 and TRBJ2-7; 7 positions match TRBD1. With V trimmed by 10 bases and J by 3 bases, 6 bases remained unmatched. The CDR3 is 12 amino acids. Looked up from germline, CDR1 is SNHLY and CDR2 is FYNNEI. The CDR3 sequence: CAITDRVYEQYF. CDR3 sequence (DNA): TGTGCCATCACCGACAGGGTCTACGAGCAGTACTTC. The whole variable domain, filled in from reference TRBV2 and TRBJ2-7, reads EPEVTQTPSHQVTQMGQEVILRCVPISNHLYFYWYRQILGQKVEFLVSFYNNEISEKSEIFDDQFSVERPDGSNFTLKIRSTKLEDSAMYFCAITDRVYEQYFGPGTRLTVT.

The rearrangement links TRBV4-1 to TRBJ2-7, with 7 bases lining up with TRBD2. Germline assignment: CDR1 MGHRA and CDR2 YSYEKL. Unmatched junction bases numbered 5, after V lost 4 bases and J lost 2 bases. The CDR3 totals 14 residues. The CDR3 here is CASSPGRGAYEQYF. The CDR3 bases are TGCGCCAGCAGCCCCGGCCGGGGGGCCTACGAGCAGTACTTC.

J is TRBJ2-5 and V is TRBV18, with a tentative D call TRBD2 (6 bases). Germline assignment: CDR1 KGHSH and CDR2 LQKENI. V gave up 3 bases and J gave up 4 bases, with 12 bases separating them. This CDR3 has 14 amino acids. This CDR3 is CASSPLTSRETQYF. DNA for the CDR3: TGTGCCAGCTCACCCCTAACTAGCAGAGAGACCCAGTACTTC.

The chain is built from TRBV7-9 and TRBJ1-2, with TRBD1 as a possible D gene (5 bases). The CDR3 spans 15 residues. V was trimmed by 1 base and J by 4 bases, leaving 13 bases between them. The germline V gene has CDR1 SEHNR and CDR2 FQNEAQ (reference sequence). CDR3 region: CASSLVGGAGYGYTF. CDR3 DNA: TGTGCCAGCAGCTTAGTTGGCGGGGCAGGCTATGGCTACACCTTC.

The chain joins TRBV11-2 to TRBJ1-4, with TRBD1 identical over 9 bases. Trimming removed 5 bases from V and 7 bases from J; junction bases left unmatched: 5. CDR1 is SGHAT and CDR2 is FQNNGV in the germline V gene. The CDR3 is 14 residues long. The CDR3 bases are TGTGCCAGCAGCAAGGCGGGACAGGGTGAAAAACTGTTTTTT. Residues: CASSKAGQGEKLFF.

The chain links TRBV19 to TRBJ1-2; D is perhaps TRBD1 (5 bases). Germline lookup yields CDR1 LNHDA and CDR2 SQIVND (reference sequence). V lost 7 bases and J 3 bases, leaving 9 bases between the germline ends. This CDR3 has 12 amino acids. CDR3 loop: CASNRRDYGYTF. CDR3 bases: TGTGCCAGTAATCGCAGGGACTATGGCTACACCTTC.

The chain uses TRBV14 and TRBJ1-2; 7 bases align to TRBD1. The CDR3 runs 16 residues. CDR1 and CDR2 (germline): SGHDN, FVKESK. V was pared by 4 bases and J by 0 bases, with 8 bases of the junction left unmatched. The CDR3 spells CASSLRQGQSNYGYTF. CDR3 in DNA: TGTGCCAGCAGCCTTAGACAGGGCCAATCTAACTATGGCTACACCTTC.

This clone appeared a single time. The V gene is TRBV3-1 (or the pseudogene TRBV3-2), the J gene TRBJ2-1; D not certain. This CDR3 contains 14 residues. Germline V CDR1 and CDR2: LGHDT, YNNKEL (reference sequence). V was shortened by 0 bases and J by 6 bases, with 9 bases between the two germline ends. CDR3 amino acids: CASSQDVEFNEQFF. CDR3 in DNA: TGTGCCAGCAGCCAAGACGTGGAGTTCAATGAGCAGTTCTTC.

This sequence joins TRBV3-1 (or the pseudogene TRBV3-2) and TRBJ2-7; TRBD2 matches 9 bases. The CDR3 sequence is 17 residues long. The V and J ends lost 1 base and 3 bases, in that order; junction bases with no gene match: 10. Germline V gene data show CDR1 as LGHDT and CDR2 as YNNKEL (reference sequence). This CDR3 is CASSQASMLAGIYEQYF. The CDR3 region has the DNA TGTGCCAGCAGCCAAGCTAGTATGCTAGCGGGAATCTACGAGCAGTACTTC.

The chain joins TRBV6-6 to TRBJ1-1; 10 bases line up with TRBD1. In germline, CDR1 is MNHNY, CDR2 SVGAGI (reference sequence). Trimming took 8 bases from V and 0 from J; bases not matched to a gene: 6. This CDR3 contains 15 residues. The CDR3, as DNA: TGTGCCAGCCGGGGACAGGGGATGATGAACACTGAAGCTTTCTTT. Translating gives CASRGQGMMNTEAFF.

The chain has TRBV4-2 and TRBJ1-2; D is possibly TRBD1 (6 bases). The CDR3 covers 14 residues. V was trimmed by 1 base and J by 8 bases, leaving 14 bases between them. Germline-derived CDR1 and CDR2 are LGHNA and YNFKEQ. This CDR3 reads CASSQVIQGGGYTF. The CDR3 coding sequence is TGTGCCAGCAGCCAAGTGATACAGGGTGGCGGCTACACCTTC.

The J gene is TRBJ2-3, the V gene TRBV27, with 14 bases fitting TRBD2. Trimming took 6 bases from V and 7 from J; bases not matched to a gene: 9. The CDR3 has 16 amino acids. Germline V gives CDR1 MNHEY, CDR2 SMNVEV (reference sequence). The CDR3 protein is CASRKGLAGETHTQYF. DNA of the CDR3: TGTGCCAGCAGAAAGGGACTAGCGGGGGAGACCCATACGCAGTATTTT.